This paragraph covers one TCR beta chain sequence. The data were taken from a study of T cells after yellow fever vaccination. Turning to the study itself: The authors prepared low-cell-number fractions using SMART-Seq v4 Ultra Low Input.

Each CDR3 protein gets one entry after TCRdb re-called the 5' RACE reads with MiXCR. The sample consists of some 300,000 distinct CDR3 sequences, under 9% of them appearing once. Trimming took 4 bases from V and 2 from J; bases not matched to a gene: 2. CDR3 length: 15 residues. Germline V CDR1 and CDR2: LGHNT, FRNRAP. The chain is built from TRBV12-5 and TRBJ2-1; 10 positions agree with TRBD1. This sequence was found in a man in his late teens or twenties who received the YFV17D yellow fever vaccine. The source was CD4+ T cells sorted from PBMCs, collected 5 days after the yellow fever booster vaccination. Written as DNA, the CDR3 is TGTGCTAGTGGTTCAGGACAGGGGGCCTACAATGAGCAGTTCTTC. Protein product: CASGSGQGAYNEQFF.